Below are 23 T cell receptor beta chains sequenced from a single sample in a study of neurological immune-mediated disorders. One entry per CDR3 protein, called by TCRdb with MiXCR from the 5' RACE reads. In the table there are some 27,000 distinct CDR3 sequences, approximately 6.6% of which are singletons. Sequenced material: PBMCs. The receptors were gathered from a woman aged 45 to 65 in good health.

This clonotype was picked up many times. V usage is TRBV7-6 and J usage is TRBJ2-3, with 10 bases aligning to TRBD1. The germline V gene encodes CDR1 SGHVS and CDR2 FNYEAQ. Unmatched junction bases numbered 4, after V lost 3 bases and J lost 4 bases. The CDR3 has 15 amino acids. CDR3 region: CASSFSGTGADTQYF. The DNA of the CDR3 is TGTGCCAGCAGCTTTTCCGGGACAGGGGCAGATACGCAGTATTTT. Full variable domain (outside the CDR3, taken from reference TRBV7-6 and TRBJ2-3): GAGVSQSPRYKVTKRGQDVALRCDPISGHVSLYWYRQALGQGPEFLTYFNYEAQQDKSGLPNDRFSAERPEGSISTLTIQRTEQRDSAMYRCASSFSGTGADTQYFGPGTRLTVL.

In its sample, this clonotype ranks as medium-sized. J is TRBJ2-7 and V is TRBV10-3, with D uncertain. CDR1 is ENHRY, CDR2 SYGVKD, per germline. The CDR3 sequence is 16 residues long. The V end was cut by 4 bases, the J end by 0 bases, with 16 bases between. The CDR3 DNA sequence: TGTGCCATCAGTGGCAAGGCAAACTTACTCTCCTACGAGCAGTACTTC. This codes for CAISGKANLLSYEQYF.

The genes are TRBV29-1 and TRBJ1-4; D perhaps matches TRBD1 (5 bases). The CDR3 has 14 amino acids. Per germline, CDR1 SQVTM and CDR2 ANQGSEA. V was pared by 1 base and J by 7 bases, with 13 bases between. The CDR3 DNA sequence: TGCAGCGTTGAAGTGACGGGGGTTGGTGAAAAACTGTTTTTT. It translates to CSVEVTGVGEKLFF.

This clonotype has a count of ten or more. This rearrangement joins TRBV20-1 to TRBJ2-7; no firm D call. The length of the CDR3 is 13 residues. CDR1 DFQATT and CDR2 SNEGSKA come from the germline V gene (reference sequence). The V gene lost 4 bases and the J gene lost 0 bases, with 10 bases spanning the gap. Here the CDR3 reads CSANFQSSYEQYF. The CDR3 coding sequence is TGCAGTGCTAATTTCCAGAGCTCCTACGAGCAGTACTTC.

This clonotype was recorded many times. The rearrangement joins TRBV5-1 to TRBJ1-5, with no clear D. This CDR3 is 16 amino acids long. Germline CDR1 is SGHRS and CDR2 is YFSETQ. The ends were cut back, 0 bases at V and 3 bases at J, with 13 bases in the middle. The CDR3 sequence: CASSLGLVGSNQPQHF. CDR3 bases: TGCGCCAGCAGCTTGGGATTGGTAGGGTCCAATCAGCCCCAGCATTTT.

The table lists this clonotype with many counts. V usage is TRBV2 and J usage is TRBJ2-1; TRBD2 agrees at 11 bases. This CDR3 has 14 residues. Per germline, CDR1 SNHLY and CDR2 FYNNEI. The V gene end was trimmed by 7 bases and the J gene end by 8 bases; junction bases not matched to a gene: 7. For the CDR3, the DNA is TGTGCCAGCATCAGAATAGCGGGAGGGGATGAGCAGTTCTTC. Protein: CASIRIAGGDEQFF.

This clonotype was detected once. The chain joins TRBV29-1 to TRBJ2-7, with 11 bases aligning to TRBD2. Trimming took 8 bases from V and 1 from J; bases not matched to a gene: 4. The CDR3 spans 13 residues. Germline loops: CDR1 SQVTM, CDR2 ANQGSEA. For the CDR3, the DNA is TGCAGCATACGACTAGCGGGGTCCTACGAGCAGTACTTC. It specifies CSIRLAGSYEQYF.

This clonotype has only a few counts. The chain carries TRBV6-1 and TRBJ2-1, with 11 bases matching TRBD2. J gave up 5 bases and V 4 bases, and 7 bases lay outside the gene matches. Per the germline V gene, CDR1 is MNHNS and CDR2 is SASEGT. The CDR3 is 16 residues long. This CDR3 is CASSALAGGVHNEQFF. The CDR3 nucleotides read TGTGCCAGCAGTGCCCTAGCGGGGGGCGTCCACAATGAGCAGTTCTTC.

This clonotype showed up many times. The CDR3 DNA is TGTGCCAGCAGCTCGGGACGGACCTACAATGAGCAGTTCTTC. Translating gives CASSSGRTYNEQFF. The chain uses TRBV12-3 or TRBV12-4 and TRBJ2-1, with D tentatively TRBD1 or TRBD2 (5 bases each). The ends were cut back, 6 bases at V and 2 bases at J, with 11 bases in the middle. The CDR3 extends over 14 amino acids.

This clonotype was detected ten times or more. This rearrangement joins TRBV20-1 to TRBJ2-3; either TRBD1 or TRBD2 may fit D (6 bases each). CDR1 is DFQATT and CDR2 is SNEGSKA in the germline V gene (reference sequence). Trimming shortened V by 6 bases and J by 1 base, and 14 bases separated the two germline ends. This CDR3 is 14 amino acids long. The CDR3 coding sequence is TGCAGTGCCCCAACAGGGACTGGCACAGATACGCAGTATTTT. Protein: CSAPTGTGTDTQYF.

This clonotype showed up many times. The chain is built from TRBV9 and TRBJ2-1; 11 bases are shared with TRBD2. This CDR3 comprises 19 residues. CDR1 and CDR2 (germline): SGDLS, YYNGEE. V shed 0 bases and J 0 bases; nucleotides not matched to a gene: 8. The DNA of the CDR3 is TGTGCCAGCAGCGTAGGGGGACTAGCGGTGGCTGGCTCCTACAATGAGCAGTTCTTC. This sequence encodes CASSVGGLAVAGSYNEQFF.

This clonotype was seen many times. The V gene is TRBV5-1, the J gene TRBJ2-5, with 12 nucleotides matching TRBD1. The germline V gene encodes CDR1 SGHRS and CDR2 YFSETQ. This CDR3 comprises 17 residues. The V gene end was trimmed by 4 bases and the J gene end by 5 bases; junction bases not matched to a gene: 12. Here the CDR3 reads CASSPKLGTGGWETQYF. CDR3 coding DNA: TGCGCCAGCAGCCCCAAGTTAGGGACAGGGGGCTGGGAGACCCAGTACTTC.

This clonotype was counted ten times or more. V usage is TRBV5-1 and J usage is TRBJ2-7; D remains unclear. This CDR3 is 14 amino acids long. Deletions cut 0 bases from V and 6 bases from J, with 13 bases between. Per germline, CDR1 SGHRS and CDR2 YFSETQ. The CDR3 reads CASSLEGTSGEQYF. CDR3 sequence (DNA): TGCGCCAGCAGCTTGGAGGGTACGTCGGGCGAGCAGTACTTC.

This clonotype was observed many times. The chain has TRBV20-1 and TRBJ2-1, with D possibly being TRBD2 (6 bases). Germline loops: CDR1 DFQATT, CDR2 SNEGSKA (reference sequence). V was cut by 3 bases and J by 0 bases, with 9 bases left in between. The CDR3 totals 14 residues. The CDR3 DNA follows: TGCAGTGCTAGCGGGGACTTCTCCTACAATGAGCAGTTCTTC. It translates to CSASGDFSYNEQFF.

Many counts were recorded for this clonotype. V gene TRBV20-1 combines with J gene TRBJ1-6; D may be TRBD1 (5 bases). Germline lookup yields CDR1 DFQATT and CDR2 SNEGSKA (reference sequence). V dropped 3 bases and J dropped 0 bases, with 27 bases sitting between them. This CDR3 spans 21 amino acids. The CDR3 DNA reads as TGCAGTGCTAGGGACACAGGCGCACAGGCCCAAAAGAGCTCCTATAATTCACCCCTCCACTTT. Its translation: CSARDTGAQAQKSSYNSPLHF.

The chain links TRBV29-1 to TRBJ2-2; 8 bases match TRBD1. The CDR3 totals 15 residues. V was pared by 7 bases and J by 4 bases, with 11 bases of the junction left unmatched. Looked up from germline, CDR1 is SQVTM and CDR2 is ANQGSEA. In nucleotides, the CDR3 is TGCAGCGCCGGGACAGGCGTAATAGGCACCGGGGAGCTGTTTTTT. Amino acid sequence: CSAGTGVIGTGELFF.

There are many counts of this clonotype. The CDR3 DNA is TGCGCCAGCAGCCAAACAGGGTACACTGAAGCTTTCTTT. It encodes CASSQTGYTEAFF. The J gene is TRBJ1-1, the V gene TRBV5-1, with D maybe TRBD1 (6 bases). The ends were cut back, 4 bases at V and 3 bases at J, with 10 bases in the middle. Germline V CDR1 and CDR2: SGHRS, YFSETQ. The CDR3 extends over 13 amino acids. Drawing the rest from reference TRBV5-1 and TRBJ1-1, the complete variable domain is KAGVTQTPRYLIKTRGQQVTLSCSPISGHRSVSWYQQTPGQGLQFLFEYFSETQRNKGNFPGRFSGRQFSNSRSEMNVSTLELGDSALYLCASSQTGYTEAFFGQGTRLTVV.

By proportion, this clonotype is medium-sized. The chain recombines TRBV11-2 with TRBJ2-2; D perhaps matches TRBD1 (5 bases). The CDR3 is 15 residues long. The ends were cut back, 0 bases at V and 4 bases at J, with 9 bases in the middle. The germline V gene encodes CDR1 SGHAT and CDR2 FQNNGV. The CDR3 DNA follows: TGTGCCAGCAGCTTAGAGTCAGGGCCCACCGGGGAGCTGTTTTTT. Translated: CASSLESGPTGELFF.

The table lists this clonotype with many counts. The V call is TRBV7-8, the J call TRBJ2-7; TRBD1 might be the D (5 bases). Germline values: CDR1 SGHVS, CDR2 FQNEAQ. V dropped 5 bases and J dropped 2 bases, with 16 bases sitting between them. This CDR3 is 15 amino acids long. CDR3 in DNA: TGTGCCAGCAGCCGACCTCGGACACCAACCTACGAGCAGTACTTC. It translates to CASSRPRTPTYEQYF. Complete variable domain (other parts from reference TRBV7-8 and TRBJ2-7): GAGVSQSPRYKVAKRGQDVALRCDPISGHVSLFWYQQALGQGPEFLTYFQNEAQLDKSGLPSDRFFAERPEGSVSTLKIQRTQQEDSAVYLCASSRPRTPTYEQYFGPGTRLTVT.

This clonotype was seen at least ten times. The gene calls are TRBV6-1 and TRBJ1-5, with D tentatively TRBD1 (6 bases). The CDR3 is made up of 17 amino acids. CDR1 is MNHNS and CDR2 is SASEGT in the germline V gene. Trimming removed 7 bases at V and 1 base at J, with 20 bases between. The CDR3 nucleotides read TGTGCCAGCACCCATAGGGGGGGGGGTAGGAGCAATCAGCCCCAGCATTTT. Its protein product is CASTHRGGGRSNQPQHF.

This clonotype showed up just a few times. This chain uses TRBV7-2 with TRBJ1-5; no clear D gene. Trimming left V 1 base short and J 1 base short, with 8 bases between. CDR3 length: 15 amino acids. Germline lookup yields CDR1 SGHTA and CDR2 FQGNSA. The CDR3 sequence is CASSLGETSNQPQHF. The CDR3 bases are TGTGCCAGCAGCTTAGGGGAAACAAGCAATCAGCCCCAGCATTTT.

This clonotype counts as medium-sized. This chain's CDR3 is CASSLGPSGNRETQYF. The CDR3 DNA sequence: TGCGCCAGCAGCTTAGGTCCTAGCGGGAATCGAGAGACCCAGTACTTC. This chain links TRBV5-1 with TRBJ2-5; TRBD2 agrees at 9 bases. V was pared by 2 bases and J by 4 bases, with 9 bases of the junction left unmatched. Germline lookup yields CDR1 SGHRS and CDR2 YFSETQ. This CDR3 contains 16 residues.

Many counts were recorded for this clonotype. The chain recombines TRBV27 with TRBJ2-1; D possibly matches TRBD1 or TRBD2 (5 bases each). V was clipped by 5 bases and J by 9 bases, with 17 bases between them. CDR1 is MNHEY and CDR2 is SMNVEV in the germline V gene (reference sequence). CDR3 length: 14 residues. CDR3 loop: CASSPAGKGSEQFF. CDR3 nucleotides: TGTGCCAGCAGTCCCGCGGGTAAGGGGAGTGAGCAGTTCTTC.